This TCR beta chain was identified during a study of technical replicates of blood from a handful of donors. Sequencing was performed with immunoSEQ multiplex PCR; in TCRdb, only in-frame clones are kept and a portion is missing. The sample comprises more than 65,000 clones, about 97% of which are singletons, and approximately 0.26% rests with the top ten. The CDR3 extends over 15 amino acids. The germline V gene has CDR1 MNHEY and CDR2 SVGAGI. Losses at the gene ends were 6 bases for V and 5 bases for J; bases not matched to a gene: 11. The chain is built from TRBV6-5 and TRBJ2-3; TRBD2 matches 7 bases. The sequencing sample was made of T cells isolated from PBMCs. The sequence came from a human donor in good health. CDR3 coding DNA: TGTGCCAGCAGCTCCGGCCGGGAGGTGAAAGATACGCAGTATTTT. This gives the protein CASSSGREVKDTQYF.